This record looks at one T cell receptor (beta chain) sequence and its context. The data were taken from a study of memory CD4+ T cells and cytomegalovirus serostatus. The sort gate was single viable CD3+CD4+CD8-CD45RO+ cells for memory CD4+ T cells. Serostatus was set by detecting CMV pp150, pp28, p38, p52 IgG. Generated by immunoSEQ multiplex PCR, the TCRdb table keeps only in-frame clones and is missing some. The table includes some 46,000 clones, more than 60% detected once. Germline assignment: CDR1 SGHNT and CDR2 YYREEE (reference sequence). This CDR3 comprises 14 residues. V lost 0 bases and J lost 0, with 6 bases in between.

The V gene is TRBV5-4, the J gene TRBJ1-1; D ambiguous. Input material: memory CD4+ T cells from blood. The receptor comes from an adult in good health and CMV-seronegative. The CDR3 DNA follows: TGTGCCAGCAGCTTGGAGGCCTTGAACACTGAAGCTTTCTTT. Its protein product is CASSLEALNTEAFF. The whole variable domain, filled in from reference TRBV5-4 and TRBJ1-1, reads ETGVTQSPTHLIKTRGQQVTLRCSSQSGHNTVSWYQQALGQGPQFIFQYYREEENGRGNFPPRFSGLQFPNYSSELNVNALELDDSALYLCASSLEALNTEAFFGQGTRLTVV.